A single TCR beta chain is shown here with its context. Its antigen is not yet known. Base qualities are missing; no much larger clone stands one base away. The data belong to a study of shared clonotypes between healthy human individuals (dated by TCRdb to about 2020). For context, the study as a whole: The cohort comprised a couple of women and a few men aged 18 to 49 years. Libraries were prepared and TCR repertoires were sequenced by different laboratories using diverse techniques, in order to increase sequencing depth and limit assay-specific biases. Per donor, three plates each were used for CD4 naive and CD4 memory, two for CD8 naive, and one for CD8 memory. Per donor, leukapheresis produced somewhere between about 0.94 and 9 billion PBMCs. Blood TCR repertoires of about 5 healthy adults were deeply sequenced to estimate repertoire size and the extent of clonotype sharing between individuals.

Summary of the overall study and its limitations: Estimated clonotype richness was generally larger for naive than for memory subsets. Because the study included a small number of donors, the genetic and exposure-history diversity represented was limited. When a handful of donors were compared, the shared fraction of clonotypes was approximately 5% for naive CD4, approximately 3.3% for naive CD8, 2% to 2.5% for memory CD4, and 0.35% to 0.4% for memory CD8. Compared with non-shared clonotypes, clonotypes shared by all four sorted-subset donors had higher generation probabilities. Based on pairwise subsampling, the degree of clonotype sharing among donors was expected to be affected by sequencing depth. Sampling was restricted to blood, and TCR repertoires in tissues likely differ from the TCR repertoires found in blood. Rarefaction of sorted-subset datasets indicated incomplete sequencing despite the large sequencing depth.

TCR CDR3 regions were amplified from genomic DNA by multiplex PCR using the deep immunoSEQ assay. For each cell subset, the extracted genomic DNA was distributed evenly across all wells of several immunoSEQ 96-well plates, and each plate served as one replicate. For sorted subsets, approximately 0.2 ug of genomic DNA, equivalent to some 33,000 T cell genomes, went into each replicate PCR. The purified libraries were quantified using a Qubit 3.0 fluorometer, sized with a Bioanalyzer 2100, and then quantified again using the KAPA Library Quantification kit. Every immunoSEQ 96-well plate was sequenced on a separate single-read 150-cycle Illumina NextSeq 550 flow cell. As for the original processing: The immunoSEQ output contained only junctional sequences without quality scores, so filtering could not match that applied to full-length reads. Sequences were annotated with PyIR, a Python wrapper for IgBLAST v1.9, and V/J genes and CDR3 were assigned using IMGT germline references. Any read was removed if the V/J assignment was weak (E-value above 1e-6), the CDR3 was missing, or the read contained stop codons, out-of-frame junctions, or ambiguous translated residues. V3J clonotypes were defined as sequences sharing the same inferred V gene, J gene, and CDR3 amino acid sequence. Percentage overlap between repertoires was calculated by dividing the number of shared unique clonotypes by the size of the smaller repertoire. Richness of each repertoire was evaluated using RTK rarefaction, the Chao1 estimator, and Recon v2.1 estimates of unobserved clonotypes. OLGA was used to compute generation probabilities for all TCRbeta clonotypes that the gDNA method yielded from four donors. This is the immuneACCESS table as TCRdb keeps it, with only in-frame sequences that have V and J called. A part of the clones is gone; compared with another copy, unresolved V genes explain less than half, and the rest is unexplained. V and J calls and clone size are copied from that table; D and trimming were computed from the DNA. A total of roughly 2.6 million clones appear in this sample, roughly 92% of them only once. The top ten hold roughly 0.13% of the sample.

The donors were healthy, HIV-negative adults who had no recently reported acute infections or vaccinations. All donors were Caucasian adults living in Nashville, Tennessee, USA. Magnetic negative selection was used to enrich CD4+ T cells, after which naive cells were positively selected on CD45RA and the negative fraction became the memory subset. Blood was collected by leukapheresis, and PBMCs were isolated by Ficoll-Histopaque density gradient centrifugation and then cryopreserved in liquid nitrogen vapor phase. Analytical flow cytometry was used to check the purity and quantity of every magnetically sorted T cell population. From each sorted fraction, genomic DNA was isolated and quantified by UV absorbance on a Nanodrop 2000c. V is clipped by 0 bases and J by 5 bases, and the sequence between their germline boundaries is 11 bases long. The CDR3 starts with the cysteine, ends with the phenylalanine, and has 15 residues. The CDR3 DNA has 45 bases and is translated from base 1. The CDR1 and CDR2 encoded by the germline V gene are SGHRS and YFSETQ.

The rearrangement joined TRBV5-1 to TRBJ1-4, with a weak D call of TRBD1 (5 bases match). The sequenced sample was naive CD4+ T cells sorted from blood. Interpreted using the paper, the cell subset or site label stands for: CD45RA+ positively selected. The clonotype originates from a man aged 18 to 30 in good health. The CDR3 is CASSLEGRQNEKLFF. The sequenced DNA: TGCGCCAGCAGCTTGGAGGGCAGACAGAATGAAAAACTGTTTTTT.